A single sample is the source of the 29 T cell receptor beta chains below, sequenced in a study of blood T cells in healthy people across ages. Through a sample-barcoded 5' primer and a J-beta primer mix, a second PCR was run for about 7 to 12 cycles. Using its own MiXCR run on the 5' RACE reads, TCRdb lists one record per CDR3 protein. The sample lists around 650,000 distinct CDR3 sequences, approximately 30% occurring once. Sample: blood. The receptors derive from a woman aged 80 or over in good health.

A note on this clonotype: At one boundary the junction diverges from the germline segment, which might be a read error. V usage is TRBV20-1 and J usage is TRBJ1-2; D is uncertain. The germline V gene has CDR1 DFQATT and CDR2 SNEGSKA (reference sequence). The CDR3 has 11 residues. The CDR3 spells CGARSGGGYTF. The DNA of the CDR3 is TGCGGTGCCAGATCCGGTGGCGGCTACACCTTC.

This clonotype was recorded a few times. This chain connects TRBV9 to TRBJ2-2; D unresolved. The V end lost 0 bases, the J end lost 3 bases, and 9 bases lay between the germline ends. The CDR3 consists of 15 residues. CDR1 is SGDLS and CDR2 is YYNGEE in the germline V gene. CDR3 region: CASSVDPNYTGELFF. CDR3 in DNA: TGTGCCAGCAGCGTAGATCCCAATTACACCGGGGAGCTGTTTTTT.

This sequence joins TRBV20-1 and TRBJ1-5, with TRBD1 matching 10 bases. Trimming cost V 5 bases and J 2 bases; bases outside gene matches: 0. Germline-derived CDR1 and CDR2 are DFQATT and SNEGSKA (reference sequence). This CDR3 has 13 residues. The chain's CDR3 is CSAGTGGNQPQHF. CDR3 nucleotide sequence: TGCAGTGCTGGGACAGGGGGCAATCAGCCCCAGCATTTT.

This chain joins TRBV2 and TRBJ1-3; the D is unclear. Trimming pared 4 bases from V and 2 bases from J, leaving 6 bases between. CDR1 is SNHLY and CDR2 is FYNNEI in the germline V gene. The CDR3 has 13 residues. CDR3 DNA: TGTGCCAGCAGTGCCGAGGCTGGAAACACCATATATTTT. Its protein is CASSAEAGNTIYF.

This clonotype has only a few counts. The chain combines TRBV20-1 with TRBJ2-1; TRBD2 matches 13 bases. Germline CDR1 reads DFQATT; CDR2 reads SNEGSKA (reference sequence). The V and J ends lost 2 bases and 13 bases, in that order; junction bases with no gene match: 14. The CDR3 has 16 amino acids. CDR3 amino acids: CSARIDRLAGGETQFF. The CDR3 DNA follows: TGCAGTGCTAGAATAGACCGACTAGCGGGGGGTGAGACCCAGTTCTTC.

This clonotype was detected a few times. The genes are TRBV5-1 and TRBJ2-3, with TRBD1 identical over 8 bases. This CDR3 region has 17 residues. V was pared by 2 bases and J by 3 bases, with 11 bases of the junction left unmatched. The V gene's germline CDR1 is SGHRS and CDR2 YFSETQ. CDR3 protein: CASSLEFQGAGTDTQYF. The CDR3 DNA sequence: TGCGCCAGCAGCTTAGAATTCCAGGGGGCCGGGACAGATACGCAGTATTTT.

There are many counts of this clonotype. In DNA form, the CDR3 reads TGCAGTGCTAGTTCCCGGGCCCAGAATGAGCAGTTCTTC. Its protein product is CSASSRAQNEQFF. V gene TRBV20-1 combines with J gene TRBJ2-1; no firm D call. The V gene lost 3 bases and the J gene lost 7 bases, with 13 bases spanning the gap. The CDR3 consists of 13 residues. The germline gives CDR1 DFQATT, CDR2 SNEGSKA (reference sequence).

A few counts support this clonotype. This chain uses TRBV20-1 with TRBJ1-5, with no clear D. The CDR3 is made up of 16 amino acids. Germline CDR1 reads DFQATT; CDR2 reads SNEGSKA (reference sequence). The V and J ends lost 2 bases and 0 bases respectively, with 14 bases between them. The CDR3 region is CSARRRGGYSNQPQHF. The CDR3 DNA is TGCAGTGCTAGAAGACGAGGAGGGTATAGCAATCAGCCCCAGCATTTT.

The chain couples TRBV4-3 to TRBJ2-5; 13 nucleotides line up with TRBD2. V trimming: 3 bases; J trimming: 9 bases; junction bases outside the gene matches: 10. This CDR3 is 16 amino acids long. Germline V gene sequence: CDR1 LGHNA, CDR2 YSLEER. CDR3 residues: CASSHRLAGGPGAQYF. The DNA of the CDR3 is TGCGCCAGCAGCCACCGACTAGCGGGAGGACCAGGGGCCCAGTACTTC.

Comment on this clonotype: The junction and the germline gene differ at one end; a read error may be behind it. The chain employs TRBV6-5 and TRBJ2-7, with 9 nucleotides matching TRBD1. The CDR3 contains 14 residues. Germline CDR1 MNHEY, CDR2 SVGAGI. The CDR3 loop reads CAGSYLGQGYEQYF. DNA of the CDR3: TGTGCCGGCAGTTACTTGGGACAGGGCTACGAGCAGTACTTC.

This clonotype was detected ten times or more. This rearrangement joins TRBV4-3 to TRBJ2-5; 9 positions agree with TRBD2. With 4 bases clipped from V and 9 bases from J, the junction kept 12 bases outside the gene matches. Germline CDR1 LGHNA, CDR2 YSLEER. The CDR3 has 15 residues. CDR3 DNA sequence: TGCGCCAGCAGCCCGGGACTAGCCTCCCGAGGGGCCCAGTACTTC. This codes for CASSPGLASRGAQYF.

This chain uses TRBV5-1 with TRBJ2-7; D is perhaps TRBD1 or TRBD2 (5 bases each). Per germline, CDR1 SGHRS and CDR2 YFSETQ. This CDR3 has 15 amino acids. V dropped 0 bases and J dropped 6 bases, with 16 bases sitting between them. The CDR3 sequence: CASSLGRDLSVEQYF. The DNA of the CDR3 is TGCGCCAGCAGCTTGGGCAGGGACCTTTCGGTCGAGCAGTACTTC.

This chain uses TRBV30 with TRBJ2-3; TRBD1 matches 9 bases. Germline V gives CDR1 GTSNPN, CDR2 SVGIG (reference sequence). The J segment lost 8 bases and the V segment lost 8 bases, leaving 17 bases of the junction unmatched. This CDR3 has 15 residues. CDR3 sequence: CAHTDRDREGVTQYF. The CDR3 nucleotides read TGTGCCCATACCGACAGGGACAGGGAAGGGGTTACGCAGTATTTT.

Regarding this clonotype: This could be a read error, since a much larger clone is one nucleotide away. The chain recombines TRBV20-1 with TRBJ2-1, with 10 bases fitting TRBD2. The DNA end lines up better with TRBJ2-7; the J call may be wrong. CDR3 length: 17 amino acids. Germline V gene lookup returns CDR1 DFQATT and CDR2 SNEGSKA (reference sequence). CDR3 coding DNA: TGCAGTGCTAGAGAACTAGCGGGATTGAGCTCCTACAATGAGCAGTACTTC. Its protein product is CSARELAGLSSYNEQYF.

The chain recombines TRBV6-2 or TRBV6-3 with TRBJ2-1; D is undetermined. Germline values: CDR1 MNHEY, CDR2 SVGEGT. Trimming removed 2 bases at V and 6 bases at J, with 5 bases between. The CDR3 totals 12 residues. For the CDR3, the DNA is TGTGCCAGCAGTTACCGGATCAATGAGCAGTTCTTC. Protein: CASSYRINEQFF.

This clonotype was detected a few times. J is TRBJ2-1 and V is TRBV3-1; 8 bases fit TRBD2. J was trimmed by 12 bases and V by 1 base; bases with no gene match: 2. Per the germline V gene, CDR1 is LGHDT and CDR2 is YNNKEL (reference sequence). This CDR3 comprises 12 residues. The CDR3 is CASSQAAGGQFF. The CDR3 coding sequence is TGTGCCAGCAGCCAAGCGGCGGGGGGGCAGTTCTTC.

Worth noting for this clonotype: A much bigger clone sits one base away, suggesting this may be a read error. The rearrangement uses TRBV6-5 and TRBJ2-5, with 7 nucleotides matching TRBD1. Trimming cost V 0 bases and J 11 bases; bases outside gene matches: 9. CDR3 length: 14 amino acids. Germline-derived CDR1 and CDR2 are MNHEY and SVGAGI. The CDR3 DNA reads as TGTGCCAGCAGTTACTCGAACAGGGGTAATGAGCAGTACTTC. Translated: CASSYSNRGNEQYF.

This clonotype turned up a few times. V gene TRBV12-3 or TRBV12-4 combines with J gene TRBJ1-1; TRBD1 aligns across 7 bases. The CDR3 spans 13 residues. Unmatched junction bases numbered 4, after V lost 5 bases and J lost 4 bases. The DNA of the CDR3 is TGTGCCAGCAGTCGACAGGGTGCCACTGAAGCTTTCTTT. The encoded protein is CASSRQGATEAFF.

About this clonotype: A much larger clone differs by one base, so this may be a read error. The chain uses TRBV12-3 or TRBV12-4 and TRBJ2-5; D is unclear. The J call is doubtful: the DNA matches TRBJ2-7 better. The CDR3 spans 10 residues. DNA for the CDR3: TGTGCCAGCAGCTTGGTCGAGCAGTACTTC. Protein: CASSLVEQYF.

V usage is TRBV2 and J usage is TRBJ1-2; 10 nucleotides agree with TRBD1. The CDR3 sequence is 13 residues long. The germline gives CDR1 SNHLY, CDR2 FYNNEI. V trimming: 6 bases; J trimming: 3 bases; junction bases outside the gene matches: 1. The CDR3 nucleotides read TGTGCCAGCAGGACAGGGGGCTACTATGGCTACACCTTC. Translated: CASRTGGYYGYTF.

Of note for this clonotype: An end of the junction does not agree with germline; a read error may underlie this. V usage is TRBV7-2 and J usage is TRBJ1-1; tentatively, D is TRBD1 (5 bases). CDR3 length: 15 residues. Germline values: CDR1 SGHTA, CDR2 FQGNSA. The CDR3 sequence: CVSSLVAGGNTEAFF. The CDR3 DNA follows: TGTGTCAGCAGCTTAGTCGCTGGGGGGAACACTGAAGCTTTCTTT.

This clonotype showed up many times. The V call is TRBV2, the J call TRBJ2-7; no firm D call. Germline V gene data show CDR1 as SNHLY and CDR2 as FYNNEI. The CDR3 contains 13 residues. V gave up 7 bases and J gave up 2 bases, with 12 bases separating them. The CDR3 region is CASKDAEPYEQYF. As DNA, the CDR3 is TGTGCCAGCAAAGATGCGGAACCCTACGAGCAGTACTTC.

The V gene is TRBV5-1, the J gene TRBJ2-7, with D perhaps TRBD1 or TRBD2 (5 bases each). The germline V gene encodes CDR1 SGHRS and CDR2 YFSETQ. Trimming left V 4 bases short and J 3 bases short, with 23 bases between. The length of the CDR3 is 17 residues. This CDR3 is CASSTGPGPGLVYEQYF. The CDR3 region has the DNA TGCGCCAGCAGCACCGGCCCGGGACCAGGTTTGGTCTACGAGCAGTACTTC.

Turning to this clonotype: Since a much larger clone is just one base distant, this may be a read error. CDR3 coding DNA: TGTGCCAGCAGCAGAGACAATGGGGATCAGCCCCAGCATTTT. The encoded protein is CASSRDNGDQPQHF. This chain links TRBV7-2 with TRBJ1-5; D unresolved. V dropped 5 bases and J dropped 5 bases, with 13 bases sitting between them. The CDR3 runs 14 residues. Germline V gives CDR1 SGHTA, CDR2 FQGNSA. Full variable domain (remainder filled in from reference TRBV7-2 and TRBJ1-5): GAGVSQSPSNKVTEKGKDVELRCDPISGHTALYWYRQSLGQGLEFLIYFQGNSAPDKSGLPSDRFSAERTGGSVSTLTIQRTQQEDSAVYLCASSRDNGDQPQHFGDGTRLSIL.

Many counts were recorded for this clonotype. The chain couples TRBV6-6 to TRBJ2-2; D possibly corresponds to TRBD1 (6 bases). Germline-derived CDR1 and CDR2 are MNHNY and SVGAGI (reference sequence). Between the trimmed V and J ends, which lost 2 bases and 6 bases, there was a span of 13 bases. The CDR3 loop spans 15 amino acids. CDR3 sequence: CASSYPGHDPGELFF. The DNA for the CDR3 is TGTGCCAGCAGTTACCCGGGACATGACCCCGGGGAGCTGTTTTTT.

Details on this clonotype: A much larger clone differs by one base, so this may be a read error. This sequence joins TRBV12-3 or TRBV12-4 and TRBJ2-1; D call uncertain. The J call may be mistaken, given a closer DNA end match to TRBJ2-7. The CDR3 has 12 amino acids. In DNA form, the CDR3 reads TGTGCCAGCAGTTCGCGCTACAATGAGCAGTACTTC. Its protein is CASSSRYNEQYF.

Ten or more counts support this clonotype. This chain connects TRBV7-2 to TRBJ2-1; TRBD1 matches 8 bases. Germline CDR1 reads SGHTA; CDR2 reads FQGNSA. The CDR3 is made up of 15 amino acids. Trimming at V came to 4 bases and at J to 5 bases, leaving 7 bases not matched to a gene. CDR3: CASSSDRAGHNEQFF. CDR3 nucleotide sequence: TGTGCCAGCAGCTCGGACAGGGCGGGACACAATGAGCAGTTCTTC.

This clonotype was recorded a few times. This rearrangement joins TRBV27 to TRBJ2-1; 13 bases are shared with TRBD2. The CDR3 contains 17 residues. V shed 1 base and J 9 bases; nucleotides not matched to a gene: 9. The germline gives CDR1 MNHEY, CDR2 SMNVEV (reference sequence). This CDR3 reads CASSLWRLAGGRGEQFF. As DNA, the CDR3 is TGTGCCAGCAGTTTATGGAGACTAGCGGGGGGCCGGGGTGAGCAGTTCTTC.

The chain has TRBV10-3 and TRBJ1-2; D perhaps matches TRBD1 (5 bases). The CDR3 is 13 residues long. Germline V gene lookup returns CDR1 ENHRY and CDR2 SYGVKD. Trimming took off 3 bases at V and 4 bases at J, with 9 bases between the two ends. CDR3 DNA sequence: TGTGCCATCAGTGAAGACAGCACCTATGGCTACACCTTC. Protein product: CAISEDSTYGYTF.